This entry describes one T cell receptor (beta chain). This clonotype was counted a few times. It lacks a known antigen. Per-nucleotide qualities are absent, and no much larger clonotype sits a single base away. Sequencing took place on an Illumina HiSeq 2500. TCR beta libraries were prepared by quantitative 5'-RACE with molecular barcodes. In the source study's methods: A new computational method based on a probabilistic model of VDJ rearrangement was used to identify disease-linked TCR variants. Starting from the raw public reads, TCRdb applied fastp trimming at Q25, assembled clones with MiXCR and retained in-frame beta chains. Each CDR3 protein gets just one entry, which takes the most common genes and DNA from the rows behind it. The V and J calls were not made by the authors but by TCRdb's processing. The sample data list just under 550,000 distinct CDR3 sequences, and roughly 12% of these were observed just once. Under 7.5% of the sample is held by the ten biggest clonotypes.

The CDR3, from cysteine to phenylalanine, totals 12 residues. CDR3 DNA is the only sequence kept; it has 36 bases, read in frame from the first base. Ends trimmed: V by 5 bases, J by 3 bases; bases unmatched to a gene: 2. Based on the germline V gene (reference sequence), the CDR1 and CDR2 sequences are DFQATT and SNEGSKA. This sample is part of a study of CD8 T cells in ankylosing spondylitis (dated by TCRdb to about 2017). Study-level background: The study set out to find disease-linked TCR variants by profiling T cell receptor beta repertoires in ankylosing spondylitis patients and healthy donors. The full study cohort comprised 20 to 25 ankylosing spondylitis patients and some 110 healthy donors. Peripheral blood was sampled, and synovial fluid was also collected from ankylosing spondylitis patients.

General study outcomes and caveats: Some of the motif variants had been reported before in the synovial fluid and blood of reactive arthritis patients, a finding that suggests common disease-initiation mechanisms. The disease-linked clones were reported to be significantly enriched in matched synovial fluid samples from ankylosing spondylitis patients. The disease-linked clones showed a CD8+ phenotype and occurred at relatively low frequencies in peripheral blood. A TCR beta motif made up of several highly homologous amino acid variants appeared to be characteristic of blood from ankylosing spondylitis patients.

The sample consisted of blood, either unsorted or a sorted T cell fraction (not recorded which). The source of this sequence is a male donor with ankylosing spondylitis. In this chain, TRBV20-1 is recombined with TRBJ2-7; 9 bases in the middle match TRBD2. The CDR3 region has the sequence CSARSGSYEQYF. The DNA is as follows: TGCAGTGCTCGTAGCGGGAGCTACGAGCAGTACTTC.